These 32 T cell receptor beta chains came from one sample sequenced in a study of blood T cell repertoires in COVID-19. Repertoires were generated with immunoSEQ multiplex PCR, while TCRdb's copy carries only in-frame clones and drops some. The repertoire includes about 220,000 clones, approximately 78% of them detected once, and 5.2% sits in the top ten. Sequencing was done on a sample of peripheral blood. These receptors were collected from a woman in her 70s with COVID-19, enrolled during active disease.

This clone was counted a few times. V is TRBV19 and J is TRBJ1-1; D is perhaps TRBD1 (6 bases). This CDR3 comprises 12 residues. Germline V gives CDR1 LNHDA, CDR2 SQIVND (reference sequence). V was trimmed by 10 bases and J by 4 bases, leaving 13 bases between them. CDR3 in amino acids: CATNKGVTEAFF. CDR3 DNA: TGTGCCACCAATAAGGGGGTCACTGAAGCTTTCTTT.

This clone was picked up a small number of times. This sequence joins TRBV6-1 and TRBJ1-5, with D unclear. Germline values: CDR1 MNHNS, CDR2 SASEGT. Trimming removed 3 bases from V and 6 bases from J, with 9 bases in between. CDR3 length: 13 amino acids. The CDR3 loop reads CASSEARFQPQHF. The CDR3 DNA sequence: TGTGCCAGCAGTGAGGCTAGGTTTCAGCCCCAGCATTTT.

The V call is TRBV19, the J call TRBJ1-1; TRBD1 matches at 8 bases. The V and J ends lost 9 bases and 3 bases, in that order; junction bases with no gene match: 3. Germline CDR1 reads LNHDA; CDR2 reads SQIVND (reference sequence). CDR3 length: 12 amino acids. The CDR3 is CASRDRHTEAFF. DNA for the CDR3: TGTGCCAGCCGGGACAGGCACACTGAAGCTTTCTTT. The whole variable domain, filled in from reference TRBV19 and TRBJ1-1, reads DGGITQSPKYLFRKEGQNVTLSCEQNLNHDAMYWYRQDPGQGLRLIYYSQIVNDFQKGDIAEGYSVSREKKESFPLTVTSAQKNPTAFYLCASRDRHTEAFFGQGTRLTVV.

This clone was counted once. The gene calls are TRBV6-5 and TRBJ2-1; 11 bases align to TRBD2. This CDR3 contains 15 residues. Germline lookup yields CDR1 MNHEY and CDR2 SVGAGI. V shed 6 bases, J shed 12 bases, and the junction held 13 bases outside the gene matches. The CDR3 sequence: CASSPGTSGTMRQFF. The CDR3 DNA sequence: TGTGCCAGCAGCCCCGGGACTAGCGGTACAATGAGGCAGTTCTTC.

This chain uses TRBV30 with TRBJ2-1; 8 bases align to TRBD1. The V and J ends lost 2 bases and 15 bases, in that order; junction bases with no gene match: 9. The CDR3 consists of 12 residues. Germline V gene data show CDR1 as GTSNPN and CDR2 as SVGIG (reference sequence). The CDR3 coding sequence is TGTGCCTGGAGTCGTAGTCAGGGGGCCCCGTTCTTC. Encoded protein: CAWSRSQGAPFF.

The chain joins TRBV30 to TRBJ1-2, with 12 bases matching TRBD1. The germline gives CDR1 GTSNPN, CDR2 SVGIG (reference sequence). V lost 4 bases to trimming and J lost 4 bases; unmatched junction nucleotides: 4. The CDR3 has 14 amino acids. CDR3 bases: TGTGCCTGGACCGGGACAGGGGGCAGCTATGGCTACACCTTC. Protein product: CAWTGTGGSYGYTF. Together with reference TRBV30 and TRBJ1-2, the CDR3 gives the full variable domain: SQTIHQWPATLVQPVGSPLSLECTVEGTSNPNLYWYRQAAGRGLQLLFYSVGIGQISSEVPQNLSASRPQDRQFILSSKKLLLSDSGFYLCAWTGTGGSYGYTFGSGTRLTVV.

Of note for this clone: Other nucleotide sequences in the sample specify the same CDR3. This chain joins TRBV2 and TRBJ1-2; 7 bases are shared with TRBD1. The CDR3 is 13 residues long. Germline V CDR1 and CDR2: SNHLY, FYNNEI. V trimming: 6 bases; J trimming: 2 bases; junction bases outside the gene matches: 3. For the CDR3, the DNA is TGTGCCAGCAGGACGGACAGGAACTATGGCTACACCTTC. Its protein is CASRTDRNYGYTF.

The chain carries TRBV9 and TRBJ2-3; D is perhaps TRBD2 (5 bases). This CDR3 comprises 15 residues. Germline CDR1 reads SGDLS; CDR2 reads YYNGEE. Trimming removed 1 base from V and 0 bases from J, with 9 bases in between. The CDR3 is CASSVLGGSTDTQYF. As DNA, the CDR3 is TGTGCCAGCAGCGTACTGGGCGGGAGCACAGATACGCAGTATTTT.

This rearrangement joins TRBV6-5 to TRBJ2-7, with 12 bases fitting TRBD1. From germline, CDR1 is MNHEY and CDR2 SVGAGI. The CDR3 sequence is 13 residues long. J lost 8 bases, V lost 4 bases, and 3 bases had no gene match. CDR3: CASSSGTGGKQYF. The CDR3 DNA reads as TGTGCCAGCAGTTCCGGGACAGGGGGCAAGCAGTACTTC.

This chain joins TRBV4-1 and TRBJ1-2, with 9 bases fitting TRBD1. The CDR3 is 17 residues long. Germline V gene data show CDR1 as MGHRA and CDR2 as YSYEKL. Trimming took 4 bases from V and 7 from J; bases not matched to a gene: 16. Here the CDR3 DNA reads TGCGCCAGCAGCCGCTCCGGGACAGGGAGGAGGACAGGTGGCTACACCTTC. Translated, it gives CASSRSGTGRRTGGYTF.

A few counts support this clone. The identical CDR3 is also encoded by other nucleotide sequences in the sample. This chain connects TRBV19 to TRBJ1-2, with D possibly TRBD1 on 6 matching bases. The length of the CDR3 is 14 residues. Between the trimmed V and J ends, which lost 5 bases and 5 bases, there was a span of 15 bases. Germline-derived CDR1 and CDR2 are LNHDA and SQIVND (reference sequence). The CDR3 protein is CASSPLDRDYGYTF. The CDR3 coding sequence is TGTGCCAGTAGTCCACTGGACAGAGATTATGGCTACACCTTC.

The chain links TRBV5-4 to TRBJ2-7; D is possibly TRBD2 (6 bases). The CDR3 has 13 residues. Trimming pared 4 bases from V and 0 bases from J, leaving 8 bases between. Germline V gives CDR1 SGHNT, CDR2 YYREEE (reference sequence). CDR3 nucleotide sequence: TGTGCCAGCAGCCATAGCGGCTCCTACGAGCAGTACTTC. Amino acid sequence: CASSHSGSYEQYF.

The chain has TRBV2 and TRBJ2-1; 8 positions agree with TRBD2. The length of the CDR3 is 14 residues. The V and J ends lost 4 bases and 10 bases, in that order; junction bases with no gene match: 9. Germline V CDR1 and CDR2: SNHLY, FYNNEI. The CDR3 sequence: CASSVYGRAREQFF. In nucleotides, the CDR3 is TGTGCCAGCAGTGTGTACGGGAGGGCCAGGGAGCAGTTCTTC.

The chain combines TRBV9 with TRBJ1-2, with D unclear. The CDR3 is 13 residues long. V gave up 0 bases and J gave up 0 bases, with 3 bases separating them. CDR1 SGDLS and CDR2 YYNGEE come from the germline V gene. The CDR3 DNA sequence: TGTGCCAGCAGCGTAGACTCTAACTATGGCTACACCTTC. It is translated as CASSVDSNYGYTF.

There are a few counts of this clone. The chain carries TRBV2 and TRBJ2-7, with D tentatively TRBD1 (5 bases). CDR1 and CDR2 (germline): SNHLY, FYNNEI. The V end lost 6 bases, the J end lost 3 bases, and 15 bases lay between the germline ends. The CDR3 is made up of 14 amino acids. CDR3 in amino acids: CASRRNTDSYEQYF. The CDR3 nucleotides are TGTGCCAGCAGGCGAAACACCGACAGCTACGAGCAGTACTTC.

This clone came up a few times. The V call is TRBV15, the J call TRBJ2-3; D gene unclear. CDR1 is LNHNV and CDR2 is YYDKDF in the germline V gene (reference sequence). CDR3 size: 16 residues. V was trimmed by 5 bases and J by 6 bases, leaving 21 bases between them. CDR3: CATSASFSLGQDTQYF. Written as DNA, the CDR3 is TGTGCCACCAGCGCGTCCTTTTCTCTAGGTCAGGATACGCAGTATTTT.

J is TRBJ2-1 and V is TRBV19, with D hard to call. Germline values: CDR1 LNHDA, CDR2 SQIVND (reference sequence). V shed 1 base and J shed 0 bases, with 7 bases lying between them. The CDR3 covers 15 residues. CDR3 residues: CASSIVQDSYNEQFF. The CDR3 bases are TGTGCCAGTAGTATAGTCCAGGACTCCTACAATGAGCAGTTCTTC.

This clone was picked up a small number of times. The rearrangement uses TRBV28 and TRBJ1-5, with 8 bases that match TRBD1. V gave up 6 bases and J gave up 5 bases; unmatched junction bases: 6. The CDR3 has 14 residues. Germline CDR1 reads MDHEN; CDR2 reads SYDVKM. The CDR3 spells CASRSGQGDQPQHF. The CDR3 DNA follows: TGTGCCAGCAGATCTGGACAGGGTGATCAGCCCCAGCATTTT.

This chain joins TRBV5-1 and TRBJ1-2, with D maybe TRBD1 (6 bases). The germline V gene has CDR1 SGHRS and CDR2 YFSETQ. V was pared by 0 bases and J by 2 bases, with 11 bases between. The CDR3 has 15 amino acids. The CDR3 coding sequence is TGCGCCAGCAGCTTGGACAGGGTGGAGAACTATGGCTACACCTTC. Its translation: CASSLDRVENYGYTF.

The chain has TRBV4-1 and TRBJ2-1; D is perhaps TRBD1 (7 bases). CDR1 and CDR2 (germline): MGHRA, YSYEKL. The CDR3 runs to 20 residues. V lost 4 bases to trimming and J lost 5 bases, with 30 bases between them. Written as DNA, the CDR3 is TGCGCCAGCAGCCTCGGGCGGGACAGCCGTTCTAGGGGACGAAACAATGAGCAGTTCTTC. Translating gives CASSLGRDSRSRGRNNEQFF.

The J gene is TRBJ1-2, the V gene TRBV28, with a tentative D call TRBD1 (6 bases). The CDR3 is 14 amino acids. Trimming shortened V by 3 bases and J by 2 bases, and 10 bases separated the two germline ends. Germline V lookup: CDR1 MDHEN, CDR2 SYDVKM. The CDR3 here is CASSFVQGNYGYTF. The CDR3 bases are TGTGCCAGCAGTTTCGTCCAGGGGAACTATGGCTACACCTTC.

This chain connects TRBV19 to TRBJ1-4; 7 nucleotides align to TRBD1. Looked up from germline, CDR1 is LNHDA and CDR2 is SQIVND (reference sequence). The V gene end was trimmed by 6 bases and the J gene end by 6 bases; junction bases not matched to a gene: 10. CDR3 length: 15 residues. CDR3 coding DNA: TGTGCCAGTAGCCCCGGGACAGCCCCCTATGAAAAACTGTTTTTT. It is translated as CASSPGTAPYEKLFF.

The V and J genes are TRBV19 and TRBJ2-7; 10 nucleotides line up with TRBD2. The CDR3 totals 16 residues. CDR1 is LNHDA, CDR2 SQIVND, per germline (reference sequence). After removal of 4 bases from V and 6 bases from J, the junction contained 12 bases not matched to a gene. CDR3 residues: CASSSLTSGWRGEQYF. DNA for the CDR3: TGTGCCAGTAGTAGCCTGACTAGCGGGTGGAGAGGCGAGCAGTACTTC.

As to this clone: The same CDR3 can be traced to other DNA sequences in this sample. V is TRBV5-1 and J is TRBJ2-3; D uncertain. This CDR3 contains 14 residues. Per the germline V gene, CDR1 is SGHRS and CDR2 is YFSETQ. The germline V and J ends were trimmed by 0 bases and 6 bases, with 11 bases remaining between them. The CDR3 nucleotides read TGCGCCAGCAGCTTGGCGGGTTTACGGGATACGCAGTATTTT. Protein sequence: CASSLAGLRDTQYF.

The chain carries TRBV11-2 and TRBJ1-5, with 8 bases that match TRBD1. The germline CDR1 and CDR2 sequences are SGHAT and FQNNGV. V lost 5 bases to trimming and J lost 3 bases; unmatched junction nucleotides: 6. CDR3 length: 15 residues. The CDR3 here is CASSAWTGINQPQHF. Written as DNA, the CDR3 is TGTGCCAGCAGCGCATGGACAGGGATCAATCAGCCCCAGCATTTT.

This rearrangement joins TRBV28 to TRBJ1-2; 8 positions match TRBD1. This CDR3 spans 11 amino acids. Looked up from germline, CDR1 is MDHEN and CDR2 is SYDVKM. V lost 8 bases, J lost 8 bases, and 4 bases stayed unmatched. The CDR3 is CASDRGGGYTF. In DNA, the CDR3 is TGTGCCAGCGACAGGGGAGGAGGCTACACCTTC.

The chain has TRBV30 and TRBJ1-2; tentatively, D is TRBD1 (5 bases). V gave up 2 bases and J gave up 8 bases, with 12 bases separating them. Germline CDR1 and CDR2: GTSNPN and SVGIG (reference sequence). This CDR3 region has 12 residues. The CDR3 nucleotides read TGTGCCTGGAGTAGGGGCTTGGGGGGCTACACCTTC. Its translation is CAWSRGLGGYTF.

The chain employs TRBV28 and TRBJ1-5; TRBD1 might be the D (5 bases). The CDR3 has 12 residues. Germline CDR1 is MDHEN and CDR2 is SYDVKM. The V end lost 5 bases, the J end lost 7 bases, and 9 bases lay between the germline ends. This chain's CDR3 is CASSVQGQPQHF. The CDR3, as DNA: TGTGCCAGCAGTGTTCAGGGCCAGCCCCAGCATTTT.

The rearrangement links TRBV10-3 to TRBJ2-7, with 9 bases that match TRBD2. V lost 3 bases, J lost 9 bases, and 18 bases stayed unmatched. CDR1 is ENHRY and CDR2 is SYGVKD in the germline V gene. This CDR3 region has 17 residues. In DNA, the CDR3 is TGTGCCATCAGTGAAGGTGGGGCGGGGACTAGCCTCCAAGGGCAGTACTTC. Its translation is CAISEGGAGTSLQGQYF.

This clone is a singleton in its sample. The chain couples TRBV10-3 to TRBJ1-4; 11 positions agree with TRBD1. V lost 6 bases to trimming and J lost 4 bases; unmatched junction nucleotides: 4. CDR1 is ENHRY and CDR2 is SYGVKD in the germline V gene. This CDR3 has 15 residues. The CDR3 region has the DNA TGTGCCATCAGCCCGGACAGGGGGCTTAATGAAAAACTGTTTTTT. Protein sequence: CAISPDRGLNEKLFF.

The chain joins TRBV5-1 to TRBJ1-1, with 9 bases that match TRBD1. This CDR3 spans 16 amino acids. The J segment lost 1 base and the V segment lost 4 bases, leaving 8 bases of the junction unmatched. Per germline, CDR1 SGHRS and CDR2 YFSETQ. The CDR3 nucleotides read TGCGCCAGCAGCGTACAGGGGGCCGGAGGGAACACTGAAGCTTTCTTT. This gives the protein CASSVQGAGGNTEAFF.

The chain couples TRBV7-2 to TRBJ2-3; possible D gene TRBD2, 5 bases. The CDR3 extends over 16 amino acids. The germline CDR1 and CDR2 sequences are SGHTA and FQGNSA. Trimming left V 3 bases short and J 0 bases short, with 13 bases between. CDR3 amino acids: CASSFSGIPSTDTQYF. Here the CDR3 DNA reads TGTGCCAGCAGCTTCTCCGGGATCCCTAGCACAGATACGCAGTATTTT.